Presented here are 23 T cell receptor beta chains from one specimen sequenced in a study of regulatory T cells in long-lasting Graves disease. iRepertoire HTBI primers and Arm-PCR of CDR3 regions built TCR beta libraries. MiXCR, run by TCRdb on the multiplex PCR reads, gives a single entry per CDR3 protein. The profile shows under 450,000 distinct CDR3 sequences, 23% of them singletons. Stated time point: persistent/refractory GD, antithyroid drugs over 5 years with positive TRAb. Scientists built the TCR library using RNA that was extracted from PBMCs. The source material was peripheral blood mononuclear cells (PBMCs), sampled when the disease was refractory, from a patient treated with antithyroid drugs. These TCRs come from a woman between 40 and 55 years old with Graves disease.

This clonotype appeared many times. V and J are TRBV7-6 and TRBJ2-7; TRBD2 aligns across 8 bases. Trimming removed 5 bases from V and 2 bases from J; junction bases left unmatched: 5. CDR3 size: 14 residues. In germline, CDR1 is SGHVS, CDR2 FNYEAQ. CDR3 in amino acids: CASSPQAGAYEQYF. In nucleotides, the CDR3 is TGTGCCAGCAGCCCACAAGCGGGAGCCTACGAGCAGTACTTC.

The table lists this clonotype with many counts. The chain employs TRBV28 and TRBJ2-7, with 12 bases identical to TRBD2. V lost 5 bases, J lost 7 bases, and 15 bases stayed unmatched. Germline CDR1 reads MDHEN; CDR2 reads SYDVKM. The CDR3 runs to 17 residues. The CDR3 region is CASSPEPRLAGEWEQYF. The CDR3 nucleotides are TGTGCCAGCAGTCCTGAACCCAGACTAGCGGGAGAGTGGGAGCAGTACTTC.

This clonotype was seen repeatedly, ten times or more. V and J are TRBV7-3 and TRBJ2-7; 7 positions agree with TRBD1. CDR1 and CDR2 from the germline V gene are SGHTA and FQGTGA. This CDR3 contains 15 residues. V lost 3 bases and J lost 2; bases outside the gene matches: 7. The CDR3: CASSFGAGGTYEQYF. CDR3 nucleotide sequence: TGTGCCAGCAGCTTTGGAGCAGGGGGAACCTACGAGCAGTACTTC.

This clonotype was detected a few times. The rearrangement links TRBV10-3 to TRBJ2-7; 10 positions match TRBD2. The CDR3 is 13 amino acids. V lost 10 bases, J lost 3 bases, and 6 bases stayed unmatched. Germline V lookup: CDR1 ENHRY, CDR2 SYGVKD. Written as DNA, the CDR3 is TGTGCCACGGGACTAGCGAGCGACTACGAGCAGTACTTC. This encodes CATGLASDYEQYF.

This clonotype was counted many times. Germline is not matched at one junction end, which may reflect a read error. V is TRBV20-1 and J is TRBJ1-2; D remains unclear. In germline, CDR1 is DFQATT, CDR2 SNEGSKA (reference sequence). The CDR3 has 12 amino acids. Written as DNA, the CDR3 is TGCAGTGCTAGGGGCACTAATTATGGCTACACCTTC. Translated, it gives CSARGTNYGYTF.

The V gene is TRBV6-5, the J gene TRBJ1-1; D may be TRBD1 (6 bases). The CDR3 runs 16 residues. Germline CDR1 reads MNHEY; CDR2 reads SVGAGI. Trimming shortened V by 4 bases and J by 0 bases, and 15 bases separated the two germline ends. In DNA, the CDR3 is TGTGCCAGCAGTTCATCTTTAGGGGGGATGAACACTGAAGCTTTCTTT. Its protein is CASSSSLGGMNTEAFF.

This clonotype has at least ten counts. The V gene is TRBV28, the J gene TRBJ1-5; 7 nucleotides align to TRBD1. This CDR3 is built from 15 residues. V lost 6 bases, J lost 5 bases, and 10 bases stayed unmatched. Germline-derived CDR1 and CDR2 are MDHEN and SYDVKM. In nucleotides, the CDR3 is TGTGCCAGCAGGATCGGGACAGCACTCCATCAGCCCCAGCATTTT. Encoded protein: CASRIGTALHQPQHF.

The V call is TRBV27, the J call TRBJ1-1; perhaps TRBD1 as D (6 bases). The CDR3 length is 16 residues. The V end lost 2 bases, the J end lost 5 bases, and 18 bases lay between the germline ends. Germline loops: CDR1 MNHEY, CDR2 SMNVEV (reference sequence). The CDR3, as DNA: TGTGCCAGCAGTTTACTCCCGACAGGTGGAGGGACTGAAGCTTTCTTT. The encoded protein is CASSLLPTGGGTEAFF.

This chain uses TRBV9 with TRBJ1-1; D is undetermined. There are 13 residues in the CDR3. CDR1 and CDR2 (germline): SGDLS, YYNGEE. V was pared by 4 bases and J by 4 bases, with 11 bases between. The CDR3 here is CASSRGVATEAFF. For the CDR3, the DNA is TGTGCCAGCAGCCGCGGGGTCGCCACTGAAGCTTTCTTT.

This clonotype was detected many times. The chain joins TRBV29-1 to TRBJ2-7; 9 bases are a match to TRBD1. The germline V gene has CDR1 SQVTM and CDR2 ANQGSEA. J was trimmed by 3 bases and V by 5 bases; bases with no gene match: 5. The CDR3 has 13 amino acids. The CDR3 region has the DNA TGCAGCGTTCTGGGACAGGGAGGCTACGAGCAGTACTTC. Translated: CSVLGQGGYEQYF.

The chain employs TRBV28 and TRBJ1-6, with D possibly matching TRBD1 (6 bases). The CDR3 is made up of 15 amino acids. Trimming removed 2 bases at V and 9 bases at J, with 14 bases between. Germline V CDR1 and CDR2: MDHEN, SYDVKM. The CDR3 DNA reads as TGTGCCAGCAGTTTACCTACAGGGTTTGGTTCACCCCTCCACTTT. It is translated as CASSLPTGFGSPLHF.

The chain has TRBV24-1 and TRBJ2-7, with 9 positions matching TRBD1. CDR3 length equals 15 residues. Trimming took 4 bases from V and 2 from J; bases not matched to a gene: 5. The germline CDR1 and CDR2 sequences are KGHDR and SFDVKD. CDR3 coding DNA: TGTGCCACCAGTGACGCTGGACAGGGGACCTACGAGCAGTACTTC. It codes for CATSDAGQGTYEQYF.

This chain uses TRBV20-1 with TRBJ1-1; D not certain. The CDR3 is 14 amino acids. Germline V gene data show CDR1 as DFQATT and CDR2 as SNEGSKA (reference sequence). V lost 1 base, J lost 1 base, and 10 bases lay in between. CDR3 coding DNA: TGCAGTGCTAGAGTTACTTGGCAGAACACTGAAGCTTTCTTT. Its translation: CSARVTWQNTEAFF.

This clonotype came up many times. This chain connects TRBV29-1 to TRBJ1-1; no reliable D call. Germline assignment: CDR1 SQVTM and CDR2 ANQGSEA. This CDR3 contains 10 residues. V lost 1 base and J lost 5, with 2 bases in between. The CDR3 region has the DNA TGCAGCGTTGAAGGGACTGAAGCTTTCTTT. This encodes CSVEGTEAFF. The whole variable domain, remainder taken from reference TRBV29-1 and TRBJ1-1, is SAVISQKPSRDICQRGTSLTIQCQVDSQVTMMFWYRQQPGQSLTLIATANQGSEATYESGFVIDKFPISRPNLTFSTLTVSNMSPEDSSIYLCSVEGTEAFFGQGTRLTVV.

The chain has TRBV20-1 and TRBJ2-7, with 12 bases fitting TRBD2. The V segment lost 5 bases and the J segment 4 bases; nucleotides outside the gene matches: 3. This CDR3 spans 13 amino acids. Germline-derived CDR1 and CDR2 are DFQATT and SNEGSKA (reference sequence). DNA of the CDR3: TGCAGTGCTCCCGGGACTAGCGGGTACGAGCAGTACTTC. This sequence encodes CSAPGTSGYEQYF.

This clonotype was seen ten or more times. The chain is built from TRBV14 and TRBJ1-1; D remains unclear. V gave up 0 bases and J gave up 5 bases, with 13 bases separating them. This CDR3 spans 15 amino acids. Germline V lookup: CDR1 SGHDN, CDR2 FVKESK. The CDR3 DNA reads as TGTGCCAGCAGCCAAGATCAGGCCAGATGGACTGAAGCTTTCTTT. This codes for CASSQDQARWTEAFF. Supplemented by reference TRBV14 and TRBJ1-1, the full variable domain reads EAGVTQFPSHSVIEKGQTVTLRCDPISGHDNLYWYRRVMGKEIKFLLHFVKESKQDESGMPNNRFLAERTGGTYSTLKVQPAELEDSGVYFCASSQDQARWTEAFFGQGTRLTVV.

This clonotype has ten or more counts. The J gene is TRBJ2-7, the V gene TRBV28; TRBD2 might be the D (6 bases). The CDR3 length is 15 residues. V lost 3 bases and J 4 bases, leaving 16 bases between the germline ends. Germline V gene data show CDR1 as MDHEN and CDR2 as SYDVKM. The CDR3 nucleotides read TGTGCCAGCAGTTTCCCCCCGGCGGGACGATACGAGCAGTACTTC. This translates into CASSFPPAGRYEQYF.

This chain uses TRBV12-3 or TRBV12-4 with TRBJ2-2, with a possible D match to TRBD1 (5 bases). The V gene lost 7 bases and the J gene lost 6 bases, with 18 bases spanning the gap. The CDR3 runs 15 residues. CDR3 sequence reads: CASTPRRRGPGELFF. The CDR3 nucleotides are TGTGCCAGCACCCCGAGACGTAGGGGCCCCGGGGAGCTGTTTTTT.

V and J are TRBV27 and TRBJ2-3; 12 positions match TRBD2. Germline CDR1 reads MNHEY; CDR2 reads SMNVEV (reference sequence). This CDR3 spans 17 amino acids. The V and J ends lost 3 bases and 3 bases, in that order; junction bases with no gene match: 7. CDR3 coding DNA: TGTGCCAGCAGTTTCGAGACTAGCGGGAGATTTACAGATACGCAGTATTTT. Protein sequence: CASSFETSGRFTDTQYF.

A few counts support this clonotype. The chain couples TRBV6-1 to TRBJ1-1; 7 bases fit TRBD1. The germline V gene encodes CDR1 MNHNS and CDR2 SASEGT. The V gene end was trimmed by 8 bases and the J gene end by 11 bases; junction bases not matched to a gene: 20. This CDR3 contains 15 residues. The CDR3 is CASHKQGPEGRAAFF. CDR3 DNA sequence: TGTGCCAGCCACAAACAGGGGCCAGAGGGGAGGGCGGCTTTCTTT.

This clonotype showed up just a few times. V gene TRBV7-9 combines with J gene TRBJ1-6; D is unclear. Germline-derived CDR1 and CDR2 are SEHNR and FQNEAQ (reference sequence). The V gene lost 5 bases and the J gene lost 8 bases, with 13 bases spanning the gap. This CDR3 contains 14 residues. CDR3: CASSPEGLYSPLHF. In DNA form, the CDR3 reads TGTGCCAGCAGCCCAGAAGGGTTGTATTCACCCCTCCACTTT.

This rearrangement joins TRBV7-2 to TRBJ1-4; D ambiguous. Germline V gives CDR1 SGHTA, CDR2 FQGNSA. The V end was cut by 1 base, the J end by 8 bases, with 14 bases between. This CDR3 comprises 15 residues. CDR3 protein: CASSLVPGAREKLFF. CDR3 DNA: TGTGCCAGCAGCTTAGTCCCCGGTGCAAGGGAAAAACTGTTTTTT.

This clonotype was counted ten times or more. This chain joins TRBV20-1 and TRBJ2-4, with a weak D call TRBD2 (5 bases). The CDR3 contains 12 residues. V shed 6 bases and J shed 7 bases, with 13 bases lying between them. The V gene's germline CDR1 is DFQATT and CDR2 SNEGSKA (reference sequence). The CDR3, as DNA: TGCAGTGCCAAGGATCCGGGGAACATTCAGTACTTC. It codes for CSAKDPGNIQYF.